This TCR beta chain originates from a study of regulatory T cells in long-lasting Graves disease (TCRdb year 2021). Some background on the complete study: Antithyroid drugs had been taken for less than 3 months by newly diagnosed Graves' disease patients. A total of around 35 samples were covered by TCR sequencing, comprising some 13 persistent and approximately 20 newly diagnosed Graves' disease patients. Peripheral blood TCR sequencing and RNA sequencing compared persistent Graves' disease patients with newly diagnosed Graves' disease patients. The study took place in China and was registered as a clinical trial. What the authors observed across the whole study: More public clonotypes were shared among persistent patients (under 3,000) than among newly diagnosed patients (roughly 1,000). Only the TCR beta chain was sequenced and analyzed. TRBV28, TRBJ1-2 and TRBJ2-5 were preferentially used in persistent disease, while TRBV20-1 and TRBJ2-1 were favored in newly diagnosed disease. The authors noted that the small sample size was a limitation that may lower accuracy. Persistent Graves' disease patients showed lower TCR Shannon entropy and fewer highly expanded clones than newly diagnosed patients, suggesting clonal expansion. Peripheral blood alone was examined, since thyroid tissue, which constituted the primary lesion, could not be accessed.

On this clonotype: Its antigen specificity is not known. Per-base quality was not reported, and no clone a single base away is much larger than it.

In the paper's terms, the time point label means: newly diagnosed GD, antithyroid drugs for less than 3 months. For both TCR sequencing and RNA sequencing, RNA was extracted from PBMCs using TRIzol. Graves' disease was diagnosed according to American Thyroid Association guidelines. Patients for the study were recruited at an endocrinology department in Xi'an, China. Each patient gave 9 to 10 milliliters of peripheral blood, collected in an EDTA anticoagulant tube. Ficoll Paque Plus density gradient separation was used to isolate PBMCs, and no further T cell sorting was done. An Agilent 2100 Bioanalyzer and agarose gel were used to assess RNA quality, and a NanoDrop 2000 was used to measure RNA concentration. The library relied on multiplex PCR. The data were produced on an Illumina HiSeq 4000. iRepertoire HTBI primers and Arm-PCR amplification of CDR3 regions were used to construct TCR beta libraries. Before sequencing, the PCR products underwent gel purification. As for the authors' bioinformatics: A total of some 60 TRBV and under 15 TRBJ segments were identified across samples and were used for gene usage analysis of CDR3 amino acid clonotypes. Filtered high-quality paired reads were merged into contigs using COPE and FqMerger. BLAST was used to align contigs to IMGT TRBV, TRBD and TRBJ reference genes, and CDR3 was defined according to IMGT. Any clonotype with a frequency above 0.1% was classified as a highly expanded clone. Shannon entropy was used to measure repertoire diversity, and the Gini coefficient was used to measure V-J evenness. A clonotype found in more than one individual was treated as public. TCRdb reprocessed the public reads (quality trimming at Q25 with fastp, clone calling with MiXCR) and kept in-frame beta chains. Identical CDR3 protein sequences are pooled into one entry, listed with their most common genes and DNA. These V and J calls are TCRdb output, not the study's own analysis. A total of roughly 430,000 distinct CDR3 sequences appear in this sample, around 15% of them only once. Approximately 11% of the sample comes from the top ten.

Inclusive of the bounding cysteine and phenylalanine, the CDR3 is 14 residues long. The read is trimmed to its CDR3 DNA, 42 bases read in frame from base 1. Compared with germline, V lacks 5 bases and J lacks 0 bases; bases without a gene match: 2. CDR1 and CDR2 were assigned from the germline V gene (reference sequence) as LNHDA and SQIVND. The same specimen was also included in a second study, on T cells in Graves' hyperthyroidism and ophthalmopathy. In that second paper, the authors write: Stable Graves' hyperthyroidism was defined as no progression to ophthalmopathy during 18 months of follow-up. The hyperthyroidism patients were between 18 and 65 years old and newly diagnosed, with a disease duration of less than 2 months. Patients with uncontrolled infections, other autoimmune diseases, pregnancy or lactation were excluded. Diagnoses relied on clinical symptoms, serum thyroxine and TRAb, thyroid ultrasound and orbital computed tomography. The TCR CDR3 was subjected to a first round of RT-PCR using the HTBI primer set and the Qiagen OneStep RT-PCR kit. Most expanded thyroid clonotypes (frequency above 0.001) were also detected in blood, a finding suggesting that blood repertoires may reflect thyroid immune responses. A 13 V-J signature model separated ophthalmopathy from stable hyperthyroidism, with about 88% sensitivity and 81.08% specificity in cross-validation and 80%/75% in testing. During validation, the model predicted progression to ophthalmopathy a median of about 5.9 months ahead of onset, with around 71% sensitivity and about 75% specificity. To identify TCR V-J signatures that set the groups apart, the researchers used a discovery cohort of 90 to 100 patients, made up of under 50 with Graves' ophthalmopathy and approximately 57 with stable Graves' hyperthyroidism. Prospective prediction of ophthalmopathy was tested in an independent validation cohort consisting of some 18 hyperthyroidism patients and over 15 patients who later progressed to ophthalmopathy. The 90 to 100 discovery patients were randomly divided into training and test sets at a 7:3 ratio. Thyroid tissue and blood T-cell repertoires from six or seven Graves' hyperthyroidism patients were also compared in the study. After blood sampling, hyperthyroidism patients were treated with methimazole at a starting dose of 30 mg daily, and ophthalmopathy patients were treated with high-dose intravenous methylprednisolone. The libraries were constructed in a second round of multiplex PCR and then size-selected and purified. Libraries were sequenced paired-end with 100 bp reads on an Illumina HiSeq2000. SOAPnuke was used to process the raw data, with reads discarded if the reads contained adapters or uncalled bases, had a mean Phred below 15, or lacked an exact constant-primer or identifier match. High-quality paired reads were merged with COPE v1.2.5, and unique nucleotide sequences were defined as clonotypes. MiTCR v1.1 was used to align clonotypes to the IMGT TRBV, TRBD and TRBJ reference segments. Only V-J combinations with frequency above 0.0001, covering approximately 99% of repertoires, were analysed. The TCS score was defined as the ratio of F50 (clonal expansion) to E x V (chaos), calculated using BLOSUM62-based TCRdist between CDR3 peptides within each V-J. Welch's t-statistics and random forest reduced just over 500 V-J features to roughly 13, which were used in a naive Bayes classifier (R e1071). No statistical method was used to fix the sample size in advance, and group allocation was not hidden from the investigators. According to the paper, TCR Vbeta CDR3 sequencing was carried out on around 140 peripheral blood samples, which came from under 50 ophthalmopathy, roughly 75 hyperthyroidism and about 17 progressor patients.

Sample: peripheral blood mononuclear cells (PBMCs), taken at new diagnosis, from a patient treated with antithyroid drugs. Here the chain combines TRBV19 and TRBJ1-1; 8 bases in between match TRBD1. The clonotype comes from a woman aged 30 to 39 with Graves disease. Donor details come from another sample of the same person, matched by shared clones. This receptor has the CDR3 CASSWTGMNTEAFF. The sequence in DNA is TGTGCCAGTAGTTGGACAGGGATGAACACTGAAGCTTTCTTT.